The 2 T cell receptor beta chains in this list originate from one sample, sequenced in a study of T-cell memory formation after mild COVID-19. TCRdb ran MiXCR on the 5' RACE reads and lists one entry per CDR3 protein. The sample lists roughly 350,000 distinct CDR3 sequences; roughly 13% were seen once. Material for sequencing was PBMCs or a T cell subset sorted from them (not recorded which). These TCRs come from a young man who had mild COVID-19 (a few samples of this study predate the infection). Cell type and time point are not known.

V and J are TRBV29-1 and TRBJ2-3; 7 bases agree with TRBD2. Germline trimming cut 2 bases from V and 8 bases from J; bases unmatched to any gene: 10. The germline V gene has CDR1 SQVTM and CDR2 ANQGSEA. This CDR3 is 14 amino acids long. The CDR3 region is CSVEILAAFGTQYF. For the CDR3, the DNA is TGCAGCGTTGAAATTCTAGCGGCATTCGGTACGCAGTATTTT.

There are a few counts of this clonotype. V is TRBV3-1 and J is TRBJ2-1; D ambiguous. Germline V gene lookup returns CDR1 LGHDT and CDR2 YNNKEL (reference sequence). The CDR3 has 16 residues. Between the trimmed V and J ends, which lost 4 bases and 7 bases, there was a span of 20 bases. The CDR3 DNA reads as TGTGCCAGCAGCCGCGGAACCCCGAGGAGCCATAATGAGCAGTTCTTC. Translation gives CASSRGTPRSHNEQFF.